One and the same sample provided the 10 T cell receptor beta chains below, sequenced in a study of OX40 agonist ivuxolimab in advanced cancers. Measured with immunoSEQ multiplex PCR; TCRdb has only the in-frame clones, and not every one. Among tens of thousands of clones listed, 70% to 90% were seen once. The sample here was CD4+ or CD8+ T cells sorted from blood, taken in a trial of the OX40 agonist ivuxolimab. These receptors were taken from an adult with an advanced solid tumor such as melanoma, head and neck, liver or kidney cancer.

The genes are TRBV2 and TRBJ2-3; TRBD2 aligns across 9 bases. Germline V CDR1 and CDR2: SNHLY, FYNNEI. The CDR3 consists of 15 residues. J gave up 0 bases and V 6 bases, and 4 bases lay outside the gene matches. This chain's CDR3 is CASRAGGRSTDTQYF. CDR3 DNA sequence: TGTGCCAGCAGGGCGGGGGGGCGGAGCACAGATACGCAGTATTTT.

The chain combines TRBV7-9 with TRBJ2-7; D is uncertain. Trimming removed 4 bases at V and 6 bases at J, with 13 bases between. Germline loops: CDR1 SEHNR, CDR2 FQNEAQ (reference sequence). CDR3 size: 13 residues. The CDR3 protein is CASSSPYSVEQYF. CDR3 nucleotide sequence: TGTGCCAGCAGCTCCCCCTATAGTGTCGAGCAGTACTTC.

This chain uses TRBV30 with TRBJ1-2; unclear D gene. V was cut by 5 bases and J by 4 bases, with 17 bases left in between. Germline V CDR1 and CDR2: GTSNPN, SVGIG (reference sequence). CDR3 length: 14 amino acids. In DNA, the CDR3 is TGTGCCTGGGAAAGATGGGAATTTAGCTATGGCTACACCTTC. As protein: CAWERWEFSYGYTF. The variable domain in full, completed from reference TRBV30 and TRBJ1-2, reads SQTIHQWPATLVQPVGSPLSLECTVEGTSNPNLYWYRQAAGRGLQLLFYSVGIGQISSEVPQNLSASRPQDRQFILSSKKLLLSDSGFYLCAWERWEFSYGYTFGSGTRLTVV.

This chain connects TRBV4-1 to TRBJ1-4, with 7 positions matching TRBD1. CDR3 size: 14 residues. Per the germline V gene, CDR1 is MGHRA and CDR2 is YSYEKL. The V gene end was trimmed by 6 bases and the J gene end by 11 bases; junction bases not matched to a gene: 12. The CDR3 bases are TGCGCCAGCAGTCAGGGCAGGGGGGAAGACAAACTGTTTTTT. Its protein is CASSQGRGEDKLFF.

The rearrangement joins TRBV5-6 to TRBJ1-1, with TRBD1 identical over 7 bases. The CDR3 has 17 residues. Trimming at V came to 6 bases and at J to 1 base, leaving 15 bases not matched to a gene. Germline loops: CDR1 SGHDT, CDR2 YYEEEE. The CDR3 nucleotides read TGTGCCAGCACCCTCACCGACAGGGCCCTGCGGAACACTGAAGCTTTCTTT. Translation: CASTLTDRALRNTEAFF.

A single count supports this clone. The chain recombines TRBV6-5 with TRBJ2-2; D unclear. Germline CDR1 and CDR2: MNHEY and SVGAGI. Trimming removed 5 bases at V and 4 bases at J, with 8 bases between. This CDR3 contains 13 residues. CDR3 coding DNA: TGTGCCAGCAGTGATGACTTCACCGGGGAGCTGTTTTTT. Translation: CASSDDFTGELFF.

CDR3 residues: CASSLSGGEQDTQYF. The DNA for the CDR3 is TGTGCCAGCAGCCTTAGCGGGGGGGAGCAAGATACGCAGTATTTT. V gene TRBV9 combines with J gene TRBJ2-3, with TRBD2 matching over 11 bases. Trimming at V came to 4 bases and at J to 5 bases, leaving 6 bases not matched to a gene. The CDR3 spans 15 residues. CDR1 is SGDLS and CDR2 is YYNGEE in the germline V gene.

The chain recombines TRBV5-1 with TRBJ1-1; no definite D call. With 0 bases removed from V and 2 bases from J, the gap between germline ends came to 14 bases. This CDR3 spans 16 amino acids. CDR1 SGHRS and CDR2 YFSETQ come from the germline V gene. The CDR3 DNA follows: TGCGCCAGCAGCTTGGATTCCCACAGTATTAACACTGAAGCTTTCTTT. Translated: CASSLDSHSINTEAFF. The full variable domain, its missing parts supplied by reference TRBV5-1 and TRBJ1-1, is KAGVTQTPRYLIKTRGQQVTLSCSPISGHRSVSWYQQTPGQGLQFLFEYFSETQRNKGNFPGRFSGRQFSNSRSEMNVSTLELGDSALYLCASSLDSHSINTEAFFGQGTRLTVV.

CDR3 sequence reads: CASSLEQSDTQYF. For the CDR3, the DNA is TGTGCCAGCAGCTTAGAGCAGTCAGATACGCAGTATTTT. The chain employs TRBV7-9 and TRBJ2-3; D is ambiguous. CDR1 is SEHNR, CDR2 FQNEAQ, per germline (reference sequence). Trimming pared 1 base from V and 4 bases from J, leaving 6 bases between. The CDR3 sequence is 13 residues long.

The rearrangement uses TRBV6-1 and TRBJ2-7, with D hard to call. This CDR3 is built from 15 residues. Germline V lookup: CDR1 MNHNS, CDR2 SASEGT. V lost 8 bases, J lost 2 bases, and 19 bases lay in between. CDR3 bases: TGTGCCAGCCGAGTCCGAACAGTGAGTACCTACGAGCAGTACTTC. This codes for CASRVRTVSTYEQYF.